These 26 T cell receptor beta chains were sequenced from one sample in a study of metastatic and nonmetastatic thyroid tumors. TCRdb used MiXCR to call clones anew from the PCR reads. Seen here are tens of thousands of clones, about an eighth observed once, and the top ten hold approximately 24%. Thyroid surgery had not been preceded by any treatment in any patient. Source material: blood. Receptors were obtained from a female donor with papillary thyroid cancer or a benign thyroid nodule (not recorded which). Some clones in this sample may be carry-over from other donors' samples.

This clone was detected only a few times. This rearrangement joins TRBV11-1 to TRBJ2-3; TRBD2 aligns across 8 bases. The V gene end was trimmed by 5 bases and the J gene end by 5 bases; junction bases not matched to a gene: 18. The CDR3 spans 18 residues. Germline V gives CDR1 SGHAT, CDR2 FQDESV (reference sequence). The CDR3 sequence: CASSLFPGGFGREDTQYF. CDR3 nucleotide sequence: TGTGCCAGCAGCCTCTTCCCCGGGGGCTTCGGGAGGGAAGATACGCAGTATTTT.

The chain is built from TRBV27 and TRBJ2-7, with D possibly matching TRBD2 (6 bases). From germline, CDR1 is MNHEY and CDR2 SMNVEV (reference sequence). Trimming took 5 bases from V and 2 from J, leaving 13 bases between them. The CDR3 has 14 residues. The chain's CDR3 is CASSRRENPYEQYF. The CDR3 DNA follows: TGTGCCAGCAGTAGGCGGGAAAATCCCTACGAGCAGTACTTC.

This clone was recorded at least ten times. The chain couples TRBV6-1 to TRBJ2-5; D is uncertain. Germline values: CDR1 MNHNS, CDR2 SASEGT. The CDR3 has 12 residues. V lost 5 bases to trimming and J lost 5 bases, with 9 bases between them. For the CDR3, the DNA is TGTGCCAGCAGTCAATTCTCCGAGACCCAGTACTTC. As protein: CASSQFSETQYF.

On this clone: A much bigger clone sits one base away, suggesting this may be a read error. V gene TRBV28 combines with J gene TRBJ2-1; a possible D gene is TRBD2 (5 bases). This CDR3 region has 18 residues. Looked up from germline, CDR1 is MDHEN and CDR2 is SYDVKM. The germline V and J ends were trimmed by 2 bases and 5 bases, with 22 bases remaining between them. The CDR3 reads CASSLARAGLGPNNEQFF. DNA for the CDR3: TGTGCCAGCAGTTTAGCGAGGGCTGGCCTCGGTCCGAACAATGAGCAGTTCTTC.

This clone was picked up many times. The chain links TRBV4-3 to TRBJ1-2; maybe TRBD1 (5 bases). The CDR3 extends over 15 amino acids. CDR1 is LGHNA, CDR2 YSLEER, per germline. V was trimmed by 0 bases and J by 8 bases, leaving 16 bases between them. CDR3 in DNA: TGCGCCAGCAGCCAAGATGAAGGGGTTCTTAGAGGCTACACCTTC. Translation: CASSQDEGVLRGYTF.

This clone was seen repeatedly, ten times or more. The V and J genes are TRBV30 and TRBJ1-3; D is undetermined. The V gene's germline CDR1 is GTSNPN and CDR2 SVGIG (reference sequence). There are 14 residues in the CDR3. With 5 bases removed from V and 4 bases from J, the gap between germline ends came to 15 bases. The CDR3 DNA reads TGTGCCTGGGATCGCTCTTCCCAGGGAAACACCATATATTTT. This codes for CAWDRSSQGNTIYF.

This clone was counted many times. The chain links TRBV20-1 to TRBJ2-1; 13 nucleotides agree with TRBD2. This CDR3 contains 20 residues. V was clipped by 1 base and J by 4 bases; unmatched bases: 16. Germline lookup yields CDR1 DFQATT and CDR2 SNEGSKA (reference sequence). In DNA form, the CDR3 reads TGCAGTGCTAGAGCCCCAGGGGGACTAGCGGGATTCGTATGGTACAATGAGCAGTTCTTC. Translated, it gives CSARAPGGLAGFVWYNEQFF.

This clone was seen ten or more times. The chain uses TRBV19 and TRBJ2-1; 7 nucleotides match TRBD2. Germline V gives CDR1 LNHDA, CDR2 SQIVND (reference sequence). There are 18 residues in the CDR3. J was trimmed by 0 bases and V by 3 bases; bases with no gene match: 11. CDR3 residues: CASSMRRGGVSSYNEQFF. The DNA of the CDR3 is TGTGCCAGTAGTATGAGAAGGGGAGGGGTGAGCTCCTACAATGAGCAGTTCTTC.

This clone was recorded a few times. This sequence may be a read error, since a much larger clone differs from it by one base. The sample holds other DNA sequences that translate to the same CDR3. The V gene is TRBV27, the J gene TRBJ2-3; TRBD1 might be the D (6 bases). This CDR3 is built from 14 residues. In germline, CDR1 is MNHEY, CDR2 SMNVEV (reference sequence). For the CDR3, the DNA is TGTGCCAGCAGCAGGGGAAGGACAGCCGATACTCAGTATTTT. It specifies CASSRGRTADTQYF.

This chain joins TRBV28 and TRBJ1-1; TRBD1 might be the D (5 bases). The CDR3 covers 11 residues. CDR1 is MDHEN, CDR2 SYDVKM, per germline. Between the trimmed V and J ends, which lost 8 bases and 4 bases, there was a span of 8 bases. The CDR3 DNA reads TGTGCCAGCCTCAGGGTCACTGAAGCTTTCTTT. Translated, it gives CASLRVTEAFF.

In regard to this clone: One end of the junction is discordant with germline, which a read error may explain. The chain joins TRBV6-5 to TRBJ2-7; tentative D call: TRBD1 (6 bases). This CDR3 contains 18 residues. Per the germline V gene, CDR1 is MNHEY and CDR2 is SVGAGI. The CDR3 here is CASIYPDSANYATYEQYF. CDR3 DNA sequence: TGTGCCAGCATTTACCCGGACAGTGCGAACTATGCTACCTACGAGCAGTACTTC.

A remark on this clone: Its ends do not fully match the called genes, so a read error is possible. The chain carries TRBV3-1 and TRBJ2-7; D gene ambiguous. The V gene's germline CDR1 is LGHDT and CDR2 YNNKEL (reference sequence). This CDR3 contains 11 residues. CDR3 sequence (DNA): TGTGCCATCAGCCATAGATACGAGCAGTACTTC. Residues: CAISHRYEQYF.

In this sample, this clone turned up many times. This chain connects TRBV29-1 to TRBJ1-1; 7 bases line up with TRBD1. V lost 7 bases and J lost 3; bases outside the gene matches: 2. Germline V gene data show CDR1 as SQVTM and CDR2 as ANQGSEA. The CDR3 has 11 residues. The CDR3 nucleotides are TGCAGCGCTACAGGGGACACTGAAGCTTTCTTT. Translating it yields CSATGDTEAFF.

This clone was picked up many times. CDR3 sequence reads: CASSPQRETQETQYF. The CDR3, as DNA: TGTGCCAGCAGCCCCCAGCGGGAGACCCAAGAGACCCAGTACTTC. The chain carries TRBV11-3 and TRBJ2-5; 8 bases are a match to TRBD2. Per germline, CDR1 SGHNT and CDR2 YENEEA. V lost 5 bases and J lost 1; bases outside the gene matches: 6. This CDR3 is 15 amino acids long.

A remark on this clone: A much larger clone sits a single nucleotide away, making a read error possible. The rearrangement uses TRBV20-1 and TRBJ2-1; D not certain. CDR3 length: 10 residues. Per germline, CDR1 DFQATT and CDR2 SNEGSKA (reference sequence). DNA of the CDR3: TGCAGTGTTAGAGATAATGAGCAGTTCTTC. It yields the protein CSVRDNEQFF.

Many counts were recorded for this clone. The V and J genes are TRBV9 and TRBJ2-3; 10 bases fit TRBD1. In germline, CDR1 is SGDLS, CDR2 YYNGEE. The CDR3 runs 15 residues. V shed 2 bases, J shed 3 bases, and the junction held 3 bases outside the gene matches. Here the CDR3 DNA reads TGTGCCAGCAGCGTTGGGACAGGGGAAACAGATACGCAGTATTTT. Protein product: CASSVGTGETDTQYF. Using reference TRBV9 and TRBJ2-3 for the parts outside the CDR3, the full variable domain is DSGVTQTPKHLITATGQRVTLRCSPRSGDLSVYWYQQSLDQGLQFLIQYYNGEERAKGNILERFSAQQFPDLHSELNLSSLELGDSALYFCASSVGTGETDTQYFGPGTRLTVL.

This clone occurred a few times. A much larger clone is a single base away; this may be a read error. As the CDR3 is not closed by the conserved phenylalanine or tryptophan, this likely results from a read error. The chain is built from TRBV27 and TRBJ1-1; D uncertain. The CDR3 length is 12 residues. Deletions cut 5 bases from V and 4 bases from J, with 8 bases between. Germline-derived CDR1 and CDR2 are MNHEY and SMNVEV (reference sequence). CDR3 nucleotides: TGTGCCAGCAGTCGGTGGGGCACTGAAGCTTTCCTT. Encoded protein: CASSRWGTEAFL.

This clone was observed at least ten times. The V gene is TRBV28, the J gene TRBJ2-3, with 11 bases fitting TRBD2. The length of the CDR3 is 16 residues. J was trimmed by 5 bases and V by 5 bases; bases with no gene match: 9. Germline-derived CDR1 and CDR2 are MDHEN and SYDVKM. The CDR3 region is CASSLTSGRQKDTQYF. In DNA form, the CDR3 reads TGTGCCAGCAGTCTTACTAGCGGGAGACAGAAAGATACGCAGTATTTT. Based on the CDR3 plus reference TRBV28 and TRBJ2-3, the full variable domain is DVKVTQSSRYLVKRTGEKVFLECVQDMDHENMFWYRQDPGLGLRLIYFSYDVKMKEKGDIPEGYSVSREKKERFSLILESASTNQTSMYLCASSLTSGRQKDTQYFGPGTRLTVL.

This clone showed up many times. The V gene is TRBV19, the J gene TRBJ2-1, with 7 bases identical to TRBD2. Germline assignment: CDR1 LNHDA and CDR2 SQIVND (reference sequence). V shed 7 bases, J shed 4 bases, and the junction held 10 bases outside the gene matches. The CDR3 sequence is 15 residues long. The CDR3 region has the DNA TGTGCCAGTACCCAGACGCGGGAGCTATACAATGAGCAGTTCTTC. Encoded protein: CASTQTRELYNEQFF.

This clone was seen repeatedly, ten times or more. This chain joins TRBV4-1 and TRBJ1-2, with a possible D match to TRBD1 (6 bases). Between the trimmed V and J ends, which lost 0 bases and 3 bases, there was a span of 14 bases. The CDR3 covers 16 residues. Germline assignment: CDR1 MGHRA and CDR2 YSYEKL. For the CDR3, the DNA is TGCGCCAGCAGCCAAGAGCGGACAGCTTCCTACTATGGCTACACCTTC. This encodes CASSQERTASYYGYTF.

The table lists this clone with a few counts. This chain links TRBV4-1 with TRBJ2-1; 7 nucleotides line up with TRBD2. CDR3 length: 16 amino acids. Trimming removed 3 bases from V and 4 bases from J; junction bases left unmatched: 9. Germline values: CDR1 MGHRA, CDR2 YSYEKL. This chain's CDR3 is CASSQGSGFGYNEQFF. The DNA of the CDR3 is TGCGCCAGCAGCCAGGGTAGCGGGTTCGGGTACAATGAGCAGTTCTTC.

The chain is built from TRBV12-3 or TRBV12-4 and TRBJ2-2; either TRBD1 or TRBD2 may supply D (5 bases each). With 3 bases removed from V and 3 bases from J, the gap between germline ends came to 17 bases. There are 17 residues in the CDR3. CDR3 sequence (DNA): TGTGCCAGCAGTTTTTCTTTCGAGGGACCGGACACCGGGGAGCTGTTTTTT. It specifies CASSFSFEGPDTGELFF.

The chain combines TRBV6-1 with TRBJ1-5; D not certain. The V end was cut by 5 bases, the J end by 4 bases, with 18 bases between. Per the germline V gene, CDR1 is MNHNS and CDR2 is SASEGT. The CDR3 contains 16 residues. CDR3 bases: TGTGCCAGCAGTCCCTCGGGTGGCGTAGGAAATCAGCCCCAGCATTTT. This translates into CASSPSGGVGNQPQHF.

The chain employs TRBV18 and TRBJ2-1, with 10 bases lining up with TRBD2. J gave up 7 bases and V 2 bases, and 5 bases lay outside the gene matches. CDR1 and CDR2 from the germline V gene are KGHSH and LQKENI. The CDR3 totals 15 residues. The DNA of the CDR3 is TGTGCCAGCTCACCAGCTAGCGGGAGTAAAAATGAGCAGTTCTTC. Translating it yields CASSPASGSKNEQFF.

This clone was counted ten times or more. The CDR3 DNA sequence: TGCGCCAGCAGCCAACTCGCAATAGGACAGGACCATCAGCCCCAGCATTTT. This encodes CASSQLAIGQDHQPQHF. The genes are TRBV4-1 and TRBJ1-5; 7 positions agree with TRBD1. The CDR3 is 17 amino acids. With V trimmed by 2 bases and J by 5 bases, 12 bases remained unmatched. From germline, CDR1 is MGHRA and CDR2 YSYEKL.

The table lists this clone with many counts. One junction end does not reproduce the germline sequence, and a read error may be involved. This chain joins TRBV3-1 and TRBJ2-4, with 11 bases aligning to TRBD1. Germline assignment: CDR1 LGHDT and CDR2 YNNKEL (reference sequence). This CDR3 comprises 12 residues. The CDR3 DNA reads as TGTGCCAGCAGGGGACAGGGGGGCCTGTTGGGCTTC. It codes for CASRGQGGLLGF.